The 12 T cell receptor beta chains below come from one sample, sequenced in a study of technical replicates of blood from a handful of donors. Clones were read by immunoSEQ multiplex PCR, and TCRdb kept only the in-frame ones, dropping some. The sample gives 50,000 to 65,000 clones, nearly 95% of which show up once; about 4.5% is in the top ten. What was sequenced was PBMCs. These receptors all stem from a human donor in good health. Some clones in this sample may be carry-over from other donors' samples.

This chain links TRBV6-5 with TRBJ2-7; TRBD1 might be the D (6 bases). V was trimmed by 6 bases and J by 3 bases, leaving 18 bases between them. The CDR3 totals 15 residues. Germline CDR1 and CDR2: MNHEY and SVGAGI. CDR3 in DNA: TGTGCCAGCAGGGTATCCGGGACACCTATCTACGAGCAGTACTTC. Amino acid sequence: CASRVSGTPIYEQYF.

The chain employs TRBV29-1 and TRBJ2-5; 9 nucleotides match TRBD1. V trimming: 2 bases; J trimming: 6 bases; junction bases outside the gene matches: 4. Germline V gene sequence: CDR1 SQVTM, CDR2 ANQGSEA. The CDR3 runs to 13 residues. CDR3 in amino acids: CSVESGTGQTQYF. As DNA, the CDR3 is TGCAGCGTTGAATCAGGGACAGGGCAGACCCAGTACTTC.

J is TRBJ2-7 and V is TRBV11-2; D uncertain. The germline gives CDR1 SGHAT, CDR2 FQNNGV. There are 15 residues in the CDR3. Trimming left V 7 bases short and J 0 bases short, with 16 bases between. The CDR3 DNA follows: TGTGCCAGCACTCCTAACCTTGTTGACTCCTACGAGCAGTACTTC. It specifies CASTPNLVDSYEQYF.

The chain recombines TRBV5-1 with TRBJ2-3, with 7 positions matching TRBD1. CDR3 length: 15 residues. CDR1 SGHRS and CDR2 YFSETQ come from the germline V gene. J gave up 2 bases and V 4 bases, and 7 bases lay outside the gene matches. For the CDR3, the DNA is TGCGCCAGCAGCAAAGGGACAGACCACACAGATACGCAGTATTTT. Protein sequence: CASSKGTDHTDTQYF. Filled out from reference TRBV5-1 and TRBJ2-3, the complete variable domain reads KAGVTQTPRYLIKTRGQQVTLSCSPISGHRSVSWYQQTPGQGLQFLFEYFSETQRNKGNFPGRFSGRQFSNSRSEMNVSTLELGDSALYLCASSKGTDHTDTQYFGPGTRLTVL.

The rearrangement links TRBV5-6 to TRBJ2-5; D is unresolved. The germline V gene encodes CDR1 SGHDT and CDR2 YYEEEE. This CDR3 region has 14 residues. Trimming took off 1 base at V and 1 base at J, with 8 bases between the two ends. The CDR3 sequence is CASSLQSGQETQYF. CDR3 nucleotide sequence: TGTGCCAGCAGCTTGCAGTCAGGCCAAGAGACCCAGTACTTC.

The rearrangement joins TRBV27 to TRBJ1-5, with TRBD1 matching over 8 bases. This CDR3 is built from 15 residues. The ends lost 5 bases at V and 5 bases at J; junction bases unmatched: 8. Germline values: CDR1 MNHEY, CDR2 SMNVEV (reference sequence). CDR3 in amino acids: CASSPRTGKDQPQHF. Here the CDR3 DNA reads TGTGCCAGCAGTCCGAGGACAGGGAAGGATCAGCCCCAGCATTTT.

The chain has TRBV5-4 and TRBJ1-6; the D is unclear. CDR1 is SGHNT, CDR2 YYREEE, per germline (reference sequence). Trimming stripped 4 bases from V and 7 bases from J, with 12 bases between. The CDR3 consists of 14 residues. The CDR3 DNA reads as TGTGCCAGCAGCCTCCGGGAGTCGAATTCACCCCTCCACTTT. Translation: CASSLRESNSPLHF. The variable domain in full, completed from reference TRBV5-4 and TRBJ1-6, reads ETGVTQSPTHLIKTRGQQVTLRCSSQSGHNTVSWYQQALGQGPQFIFQYYREEENGRGNFPPRFSGLQFPNYSSELNVNALELDDSALYLCASSLRESNSPLHFGNGTRLTVT.

This sequence joins TRBV18 and TRBJ2-4; 7 bases are shared with TRBD1. The ends lost 4 bases at V and 3 bases at J; junction bases unmatched: 6. The CDR3 has 15 residues. The germline V gene has CDR1 KGHSH and CDR2 LQKENI. The CDR3 nucleotides are TGTGCCAGCTCACGAACAGGGGCAGGCAAAAACATTCAGTACTTC. Its translation: CASSRTGAGKNIQYF.

The CDR3 bases are TGTGCCAGCATGGACAGGGTGGGCGAGCAGTACTTC. Its protein product is CASMDRVGEQYF. This chain joins TRBV6-5 and TRBJ2-7; TRBD1 aligns across 8 bases. The CDR3 totals 12 residues. Germline V gene lookup returns CDR1 MNHEY and CDR2 SVGAGI. The V segment lost 7 bases and the J segment 6 bases; nucleotides outside the gene matches: 5.

V is TRBV2 and J is TRBJ2-5; D is unclear. CDR1 SNHLY and CDR2 FYNNEI come from the germline V gene. The germline V and J ends were trimmed by 8 bases and 1 base, with 8 bases remaining between them. This CDR3 has 12 residues. In DNA form, the CDR3 reads TGTGCCAGCTCCCAGATCCAAGAGACCCAGTACTTC. Encoded protein: CASSQIQETQYF.

The chain combines TRBV7-2 with TRBJ2-7; a possible D gene is TRBD1 (5 bases). This CDR3 contains 17 residues. V lost 4 bases and J lost 5, with 24 bases in between. Germline CDR1 and CDR2: SGHTA and FQGNSA. DNA of the CDR3: TGTGCCAGCAGCTCCCCCGTCCTAGGCCAGGGCCCCAACGAGCAGTACTTC. This sequence encodes CASSSPVLGQGPNEQYF.

This chain uses TRBV6-5 with TRBJ2-1; 9 bases are a match to TRBD2. Germline-derived CDR1 and CDR2 are MNHEY and SVGAGI. V gave up 7 bases and J gave up 9 bases; unmatched junction bases: 13. This CDR3 has 15 amino acids. The chain's CDR3 is CASTTPGLASREQFF. The CDR3 nucleotides are TGTGCCAGCACCACCCCTGGACTAGCGTCTCGTGAGCAGTTCTTC.